This TCR beta chain is from a study of cytomegalovirus exposure and HLA in healthy donors. Study-wide context: Genotyping of more than 300 donors showed that about 79% belonged to the Caucasian-associated ancestry cluster. Findings of the study overall: Reportedly, TCR beta sequences accurately predicted HLA-A and HLA-B alleles in most subjects.

This PCR relied on a set of 60 Vbeta primers and 13 Jbeta primers. Sequencing was performed with immunoSEQ multiplex PCR; in TCRdb, only in-frame clones are kept and a portion is missing. In the table there are 160,000 or so clones, 70% to 85% of which are singletons. Between the trimmed V and J ends, which lost 3 bases and 0 bases, there was a span of 11 bases. The CDR3 is 15 amino acids. In germline, CDR1 is SGDLS, CDR2 YYNGEE. With respect to this clone: Its antigen is unknown.

The clonotype comes from a woman aged 50 to 60 in good health and CMV-seropositive. The sample taken for sequencing was PBMCs. V is TRBV9 and J is TRBJ2-3, with D tentatively TRBD1 (6 bases). The CDR3 spells CASSADSASTDTQYF. CDR3 bases: TGTGCCAGCAGCGCGGACAGCGCTAGCACAGATACGCAGTATTTT.